The rows below give T cell receptor beta chains drawn from one sample of a study of tissue T cells after allogeneic stem cell transplantation. Using immunoSEQ multiplex PCR, the repertoire was profiled, and TCRdb retains in-frame clones only, with some absent. The table records roughly 25,000 clones, around four fifths of them present only once. This specimen consisted of tissue from the ileum, obtained at autopsy. These receptors were taken from a female donor over 55 with lung cancer. The CDR3 runs from the conserved cysteine through the conserved F or W. The order of the fields is clone size, D gene, V gene, J gene, CDR3 DNA, CDR3 protein. The D gene is left open where the match is weak. Clone sizes are given selectively: once, few, many, or a class where the clone is expanded.

size: .
D: .
V: TRBV20-1
J: TRBJ2-2
DNA: TGCAGTGCGGGGGGGCCAGGGCTGCTGTTTTTT
CDR3: CSAGGPGLLFF

size: .
D: TRBD2
V: TRBV4-1
J: TRBJ2-3
DNA: TGCGCCAGCAGCCATTGGGCCGGTGGGACTAGCGGGACAGATACGCAGTATTTT
CDR3: CASSHWAGGTSGTDTQYF

size: .
D: TRBD1
V: TRBV7-8
J: TRBJ1-1
DNA: TGTGCCAGCAGGGGACAGGGAAAGAACACTGAAGCTTTCTTT
CDR3: CASRGQGKNTEAFF

size: .
D: .
V: TRBV7-2
J: TRBJ2-3
DNA: TGTGCCAGCAGCTCCCCTGGCGTTACAGATACGCAGTATTTT
CDR3: CASSSPGVTDTQYF

size: .
D: .
V: TRBV7-9
J: TRBJ1-1
DNA: TGTGCCAGCAGCTTAAGGGGAAGGGGGGAGGATGACACTGAAGCTTTCTTT
CDR3: CASSLRGRGEDDTEAFF

size: few
D: TRBD1
V: TRBV2
J: TRBJ1-2
DNA: TGTGCCACCCGGGACAGGGGGAATAGTGGCTACACCTTC
CDR3: CATRDRGNSGYTF

size: .
D: .
V: TRBV6-5
J: TRBJ1-4
DNA: TGTGCCAGCAGTTACTCGACTGGGGTGGGTGAAAAACTGTTTTTT
CDR3: CASSYSTGVGEKLFF

size: .
D: .
V: TRBV5-1
J: TRBJ2-3
DNA: TGCGCCAGCAGCTTGCGGACGGCCGGTGGCACAGATACGCAGTATTTT
CDR3: CASSLRTAGGTDTQYF

size: .
D: .
V: TRBV10-2
J: TRBJ2-7
DNA: TGCGCCAGTAGATTGGGCACCTACGAGCAGTACTTC
CDR3: CASRLGTYEQYF

size: .
D: TRBD2
V: TRBV11-2
J: TRBJ2-1
DNA: TGTGCCAGCAGCTTCCATACTAGCGGGAGTCTTGAGCAGTTCTTC
CDR3: CASSFHTSGSLEQFF

size: once
D: .
V: TRBV10-3
J: TRBJ2-7
DNA: TGTGCCATCAGTGGAGCGGACGGAGGAGAGGAGCAGTACTTC
CDR3: CAISGADGGEEQYF

size: few
D: TRBD1
V: TRBV18
J: TRBJ2-5
DNA: TGTGCCAGCTCACCACTCGGGGACAGGGCAGAGACCCAGTACTTC
CDR3: CASSPLGDRAETQYF

size: .
D: .
V: TRBV10-3
J: TRBJ2-5
DNA: TGTGCCATCAGGGAAGGGAACCAAGAGACCCAGTACTTC
CDR3: CAIREGNQETQYF

size: .
D: TRBD1
V: TRBV27
J: TRBJ1-3
DNA: TGTGCCAGCAACCCGGGACAGGGGAGCTCTGGAAACACCATATATTTT
CDR3: CASNPGQGSSGNTIYF

size: few
D: TRBD2
V: TRBV7-9
J: TRBJ2-1
DNA: TGTGCCAGCAGCCCACGGCGACTAGCGGGAGGGCACAATGAGCAGTTCTTC
CDR3: CASSPRRLAGGHNEQFF

size: .
D: TRBD1
V: TRBV7-8
J: TRBJ1-2
DNA: TGTGCCAGCAGCTCAAGCCCTGGGACAGGGGTTGGCTACACCTTC
CDR3: CASSSSPGTGVGYTF

size: few
D: TRBD2
V: TRBV7-2
J: TRBJ2-7
DNA: TGTGCCAGCAGCCACTCGGGAGGCGGCGGAAACGAGCAGTACTTC
CDR3: CASSHSGGGGNEQYF

size: .
D: .
V: TRBV4-2
J: TRBJ2-6
DNA: TGTGCCAGCAGCCAGGGACTGAGCTCTGGGGCCAACGTCCTGACTTTC
CDR3: CASSQGLSSGANVLTF

size: .
D: TRBD2
V: TRBV6-1
J: TRBJ2-5
DNA: TGTGCCAGCAGTGAAACCAGCGGGGGGGCCGTTGCCGGGCGGACCCAGTACTTC
CDR3: CASSETSGGAVAGRTQYF

size: .
D: .
V: TRBV7-2
J: TRBJ1-3
DNA: TGTGCCAGCAGCTTAGATGGCAGCTCTGGAAACACCATATATTTT
CDR3: CASSLDGSSGNTIYF

size: .
D: .
V: TRBV6-2/TRBV6-3
J: TRBJ1-5
DNA: TGTGCCAGCAGTTACCATAGGGGCGCGGGCTTATGGAGCAATCAGCCCCAGCATTTT
CDR3: CASSYHRGAGLWSNQPQHF

size: .
D: TRBD2
V: TRBV25-1
J: TRBJ2-1
DNA: TGTGCCAGCAGTGAATGGGCTAGCGGGAGTTACAATGAGCAGTTCTTC
CDR3: CASSEWASGSYNEQFF

size: .
D: TRBD2
V: TRBV9
J: TRBJ2-2
DNA: TGTGCCAGCAGGGCGGGAGGGCCGAACACCGGGGAGCTGTTTTTT
CDR3: CASRAGGPNTGELFF

size: .
D: TRBD2
V: TRBV10-3
J: TRBJ2-1
DNA: TGTGCCATCAGTGAGTCGGTGGGGCTAGCGGGAGTGTACAATGAGCAGTTCTTC
CDR3: CAISESVGLAGVYNEQFF

size: .
D: TRBD2
V: TRBV20-1
J: TRBJ2-4
DNA: TGCAGTGCTAGTGCTAGCGGGATAGCCAAAAACATTCAGTACTTC
CDR3: CSASASGIAKNIQYF

size: .
D: .
V: TRBV7-2
J: TRBJ1-5
DNA: TGTGCCAGCAGCTCGCGGACTGTTCAGCCCCAGCATTTT
CDR3: CASSSRTVQPQHF

size: .
D: .
V: TRBV3-1/TRBV3-2
J: TRBJ1-1
DNA: TGTGCCAGCAGCCTGGGACTAGACACTGAAGCTTTCTTT
CDR3: CASSLGLDTEAFF

size: .
D: .
V: TRBV6-6
J: TRBJ2-5
DNA: TGTGCCAGCAGTTACCCCTATGAGACCCAGTACTTC
CDR3: CASSYPYETQYF

size: once
D: TRBD2
V: TRBV3-1/TRBV3-2
J: TRBJ2-1
DNA: TGTGCCAGCAGCCTACTGGGACTAGCGGGTGAGCAGTTCTTC
CDR3: CASSLLGLAGEQFF

size: .
D: TRBD1
V: TRBV7-3
J: TRBJ2-3
DNA: TGTGCCAGCAGCTTCGGCAGGGGGCCAGATACGCAGTATTTT
CDR3: CASSFGRGPDTQYF

size: .
D: .
V: TRBV4-3
J: TRBJ2-7
DNA: TGCGCCAGCAGCCAAGCTGGGACTTACAGCTCCTACGAGCAGTACTTC
CDR3: CASSQAGTYSSYEQYF

size: .
D: TRBD2
V: TRBV18
J: TRBJ2-1
DNA: TGTGCCAGCTCACCACCCGGGACTAGCGGGACTCTTGAGCAGTTCTTC
CDR3: CASSPPGTSGTLEQFF

size: .
D: TRBD1
V: TRBV5-6
J: TRBJ2-5
DNA: TGTGCCAGCAGCAATGACAGGGGGACGGAGACCCAGTACTTC
CDR3: CASSNDRGTETQYF

size: .
D: .
V: TRBV18
J: TRBJ1-3
DNA: TGTGCCAGCTCACCAGGGGGGACCTCTGGAAACACCATATATTTT
CDR3: CASSPGGTSGNTIYF

size: .
D: .
V: TRBV5-6
J: TRBJ1-4
DNA: TGTGCCAGCAGCTCGGGCGGGGCCGAAAAACTGTTTTTT
CDR3: CASSSGGAEKLFF

size: once
D: .
V: TRBV28
J: TRBJ1-1
DNA: TGTGCCAGCCAAGGGGCAGCATCCAGGCGGGGTGAAGCTTTCTTT
CDR3: CASQGAASRRGEAFF

size: .
D: TRBD2
V: TRBV3-1/TRBV3-2
J: TRBJ2-1
DNA: TGTGCCAGCAGCCGGGGACTAGCTCAGTTCTTC
CDR3: CASSRGLAQFF

size: .
D: .
V: TRBV9
J: TRBJ2-4
DNA: TGTGCCAGCAGCGTCCTCGGAGAGGGAAGAAACATTCAGTACTTC
CDR3: CASSVLGEGRNIQYF

size: .
D: .
V: TRBV20-1
J: TRBJ2-5
DNA: TGCAGTGCTAGTGTCCAAGAGACCCAGTACTTC
CDR3: CSASVQETQYF

size: .
D: .
V: TRBV21-1
J: TRBJ1-2
DNA: TGTGCCAGCAGCAAAGTGTGGGACAGGGGGGATGGCTACACCTTC
CDR3: CASSKVWDRGDGYTF